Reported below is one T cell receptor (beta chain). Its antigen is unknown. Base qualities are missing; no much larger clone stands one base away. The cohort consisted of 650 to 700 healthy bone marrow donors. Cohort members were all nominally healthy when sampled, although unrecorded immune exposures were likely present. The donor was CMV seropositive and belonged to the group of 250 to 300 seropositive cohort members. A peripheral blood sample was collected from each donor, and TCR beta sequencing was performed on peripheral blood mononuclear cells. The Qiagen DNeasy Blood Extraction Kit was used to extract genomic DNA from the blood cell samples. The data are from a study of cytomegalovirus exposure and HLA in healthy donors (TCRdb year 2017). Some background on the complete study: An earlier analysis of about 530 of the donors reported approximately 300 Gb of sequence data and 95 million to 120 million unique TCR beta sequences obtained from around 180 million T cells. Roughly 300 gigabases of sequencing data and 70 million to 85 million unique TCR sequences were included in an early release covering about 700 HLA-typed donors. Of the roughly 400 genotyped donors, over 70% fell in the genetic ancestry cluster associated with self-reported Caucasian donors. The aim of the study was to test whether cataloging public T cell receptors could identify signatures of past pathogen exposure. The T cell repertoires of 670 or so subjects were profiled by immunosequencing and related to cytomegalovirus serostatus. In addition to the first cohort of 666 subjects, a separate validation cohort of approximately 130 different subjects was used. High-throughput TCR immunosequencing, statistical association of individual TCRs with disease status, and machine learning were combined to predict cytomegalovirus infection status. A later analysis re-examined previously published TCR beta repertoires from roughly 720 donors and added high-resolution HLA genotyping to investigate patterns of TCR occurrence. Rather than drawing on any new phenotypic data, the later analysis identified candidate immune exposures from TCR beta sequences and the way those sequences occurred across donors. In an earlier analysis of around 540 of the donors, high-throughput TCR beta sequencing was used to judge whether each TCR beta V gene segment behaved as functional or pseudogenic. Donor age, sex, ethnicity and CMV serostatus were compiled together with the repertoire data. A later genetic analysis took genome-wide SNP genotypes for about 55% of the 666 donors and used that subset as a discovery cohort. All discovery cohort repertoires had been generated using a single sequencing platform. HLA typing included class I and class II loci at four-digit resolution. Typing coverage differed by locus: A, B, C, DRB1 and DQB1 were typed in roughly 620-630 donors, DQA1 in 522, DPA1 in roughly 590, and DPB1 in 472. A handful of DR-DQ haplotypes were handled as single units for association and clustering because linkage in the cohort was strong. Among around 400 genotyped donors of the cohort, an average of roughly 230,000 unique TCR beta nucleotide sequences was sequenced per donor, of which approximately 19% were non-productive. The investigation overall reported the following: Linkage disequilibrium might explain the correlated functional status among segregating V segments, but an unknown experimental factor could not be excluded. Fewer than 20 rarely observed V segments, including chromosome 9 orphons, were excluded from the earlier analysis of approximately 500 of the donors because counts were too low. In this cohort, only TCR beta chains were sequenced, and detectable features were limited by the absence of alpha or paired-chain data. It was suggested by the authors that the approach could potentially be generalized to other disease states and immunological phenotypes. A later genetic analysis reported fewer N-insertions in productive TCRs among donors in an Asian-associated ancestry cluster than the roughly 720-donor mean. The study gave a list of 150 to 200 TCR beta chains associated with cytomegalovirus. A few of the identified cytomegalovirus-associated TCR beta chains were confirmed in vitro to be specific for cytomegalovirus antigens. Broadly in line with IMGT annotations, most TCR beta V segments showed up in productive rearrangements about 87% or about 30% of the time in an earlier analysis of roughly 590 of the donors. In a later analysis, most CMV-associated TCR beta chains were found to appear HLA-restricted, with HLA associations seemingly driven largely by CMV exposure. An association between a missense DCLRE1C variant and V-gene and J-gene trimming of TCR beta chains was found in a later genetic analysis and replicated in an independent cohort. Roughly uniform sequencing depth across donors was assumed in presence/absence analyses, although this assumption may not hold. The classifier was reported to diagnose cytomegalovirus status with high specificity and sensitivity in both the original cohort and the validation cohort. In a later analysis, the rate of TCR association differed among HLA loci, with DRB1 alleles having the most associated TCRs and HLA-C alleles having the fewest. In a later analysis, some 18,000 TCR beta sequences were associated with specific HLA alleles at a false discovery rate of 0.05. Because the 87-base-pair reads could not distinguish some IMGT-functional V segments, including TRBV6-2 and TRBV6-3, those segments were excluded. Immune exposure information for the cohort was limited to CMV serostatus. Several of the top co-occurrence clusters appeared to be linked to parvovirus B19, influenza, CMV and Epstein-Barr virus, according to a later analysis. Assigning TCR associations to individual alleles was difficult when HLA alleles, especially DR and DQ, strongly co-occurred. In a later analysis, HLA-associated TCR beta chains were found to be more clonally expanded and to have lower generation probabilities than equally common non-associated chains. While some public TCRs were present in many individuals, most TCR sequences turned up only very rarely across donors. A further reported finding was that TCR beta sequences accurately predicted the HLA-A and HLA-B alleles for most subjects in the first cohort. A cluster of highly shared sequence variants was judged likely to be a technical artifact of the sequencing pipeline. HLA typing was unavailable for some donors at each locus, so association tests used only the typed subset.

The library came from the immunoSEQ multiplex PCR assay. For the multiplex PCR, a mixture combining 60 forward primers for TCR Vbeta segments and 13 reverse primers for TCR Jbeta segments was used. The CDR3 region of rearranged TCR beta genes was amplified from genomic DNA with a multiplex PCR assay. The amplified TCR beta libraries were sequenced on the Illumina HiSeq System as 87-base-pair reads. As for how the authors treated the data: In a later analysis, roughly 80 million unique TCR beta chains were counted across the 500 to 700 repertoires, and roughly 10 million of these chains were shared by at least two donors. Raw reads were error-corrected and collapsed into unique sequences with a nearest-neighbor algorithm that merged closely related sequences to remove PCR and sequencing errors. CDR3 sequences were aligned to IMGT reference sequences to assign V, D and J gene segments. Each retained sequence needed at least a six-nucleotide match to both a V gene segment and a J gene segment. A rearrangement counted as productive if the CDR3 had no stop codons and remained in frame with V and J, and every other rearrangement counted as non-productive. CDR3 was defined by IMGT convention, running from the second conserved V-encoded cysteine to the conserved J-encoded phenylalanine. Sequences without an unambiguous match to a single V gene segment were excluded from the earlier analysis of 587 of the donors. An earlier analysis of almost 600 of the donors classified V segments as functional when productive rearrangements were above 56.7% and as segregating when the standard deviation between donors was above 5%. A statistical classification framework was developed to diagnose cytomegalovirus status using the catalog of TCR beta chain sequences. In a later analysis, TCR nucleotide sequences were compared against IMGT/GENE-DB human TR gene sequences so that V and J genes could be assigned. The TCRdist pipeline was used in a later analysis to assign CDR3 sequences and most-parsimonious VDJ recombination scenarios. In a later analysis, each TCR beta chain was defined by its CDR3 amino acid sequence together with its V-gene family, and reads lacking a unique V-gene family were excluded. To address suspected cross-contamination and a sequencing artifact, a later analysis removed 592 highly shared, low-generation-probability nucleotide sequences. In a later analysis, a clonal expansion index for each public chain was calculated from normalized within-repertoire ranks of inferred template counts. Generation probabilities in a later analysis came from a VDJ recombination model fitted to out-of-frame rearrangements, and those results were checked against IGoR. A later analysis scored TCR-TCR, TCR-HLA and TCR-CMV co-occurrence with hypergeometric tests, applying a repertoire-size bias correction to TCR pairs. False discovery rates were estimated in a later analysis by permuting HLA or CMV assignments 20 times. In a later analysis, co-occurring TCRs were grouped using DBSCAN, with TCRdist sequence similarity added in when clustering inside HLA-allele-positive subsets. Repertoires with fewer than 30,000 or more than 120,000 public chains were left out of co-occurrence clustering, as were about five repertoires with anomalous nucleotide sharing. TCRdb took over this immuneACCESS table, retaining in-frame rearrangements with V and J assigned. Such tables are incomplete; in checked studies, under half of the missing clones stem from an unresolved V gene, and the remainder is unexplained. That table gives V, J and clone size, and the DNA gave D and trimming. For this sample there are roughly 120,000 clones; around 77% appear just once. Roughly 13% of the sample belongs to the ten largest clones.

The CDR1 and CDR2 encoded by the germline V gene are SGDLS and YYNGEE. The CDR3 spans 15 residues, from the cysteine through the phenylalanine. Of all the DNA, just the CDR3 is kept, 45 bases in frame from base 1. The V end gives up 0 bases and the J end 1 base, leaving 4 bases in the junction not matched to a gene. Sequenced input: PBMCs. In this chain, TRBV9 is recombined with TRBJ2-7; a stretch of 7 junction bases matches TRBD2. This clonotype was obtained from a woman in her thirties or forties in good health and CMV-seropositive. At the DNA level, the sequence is TGTGCCAGCAGCGTAGGCGGGAGACCGTCCTACGAGCAGTACTTC. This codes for CASSVGGRPSYEQYF.